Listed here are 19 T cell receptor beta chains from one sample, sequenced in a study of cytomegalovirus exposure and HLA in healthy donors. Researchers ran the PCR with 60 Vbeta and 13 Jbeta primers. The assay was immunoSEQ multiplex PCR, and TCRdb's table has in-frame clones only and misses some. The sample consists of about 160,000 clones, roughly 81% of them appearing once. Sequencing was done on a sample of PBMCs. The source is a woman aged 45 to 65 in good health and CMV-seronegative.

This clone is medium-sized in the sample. The CDR3 is CASSPSGGVGTEAFF. Written as DNA, the CDR3 is TGTGCCAGCAGCCCAAGTGGGGGGGTTGGCACTGAAGCTTTCTTT. The chain combines TRBV5-6 with TRBJ1-1; D is perhaps TRBD1 (5 bases). V lost 4 bases and J lost 4, with 17 bases in between. The germline V gene encodes CDR1 SGHDT and CDR2 YYEEEE. The CDR3 length is 15 residues.

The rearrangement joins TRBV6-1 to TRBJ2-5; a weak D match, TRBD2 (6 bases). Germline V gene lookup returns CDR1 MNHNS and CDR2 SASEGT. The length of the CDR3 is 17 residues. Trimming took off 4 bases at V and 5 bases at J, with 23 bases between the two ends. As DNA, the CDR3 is TGTGCCAGCAGTGGTAATTGGGGACTCAAGACGGGGGAGACCCAGTACTTC. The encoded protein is CASSGNWGLKTGETQYF.

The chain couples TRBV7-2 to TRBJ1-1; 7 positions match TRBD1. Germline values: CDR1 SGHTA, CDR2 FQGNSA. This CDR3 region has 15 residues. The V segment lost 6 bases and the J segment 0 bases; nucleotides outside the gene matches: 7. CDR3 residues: CASRQQGTLNTEAFF. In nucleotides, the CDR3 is TGTGCCAGCAGACAACAGGGGACCTTGAACACTGAAGCTTTCTTT.

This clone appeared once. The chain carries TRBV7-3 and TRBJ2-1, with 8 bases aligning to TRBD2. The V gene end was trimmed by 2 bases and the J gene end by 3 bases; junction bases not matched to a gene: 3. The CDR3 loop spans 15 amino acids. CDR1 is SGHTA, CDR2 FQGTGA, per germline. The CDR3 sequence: CASSLDSGGYNEQFF. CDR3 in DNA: TGTGCCAGCAGCTTAGACAGCGGGGGCTACAATGAGCAGTTCTTC.

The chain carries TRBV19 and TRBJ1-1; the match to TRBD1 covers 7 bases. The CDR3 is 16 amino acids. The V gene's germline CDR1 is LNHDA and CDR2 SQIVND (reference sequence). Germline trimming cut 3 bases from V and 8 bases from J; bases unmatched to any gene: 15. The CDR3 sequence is CASSIRTLGTAKEAFF. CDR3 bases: TGTGCCAGTAGTATCCGTACCCTCGGGACAGCCAAAGAAGCTTTCTTT.

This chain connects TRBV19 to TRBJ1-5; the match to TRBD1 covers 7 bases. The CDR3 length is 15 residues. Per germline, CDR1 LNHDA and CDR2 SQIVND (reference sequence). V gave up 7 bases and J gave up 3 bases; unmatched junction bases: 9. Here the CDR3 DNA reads TGTGCCAGTAAGCGTGGACAGGCCTACAATCAGCCCCAGCATTTT. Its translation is CASKRGQAYNQPQHF.

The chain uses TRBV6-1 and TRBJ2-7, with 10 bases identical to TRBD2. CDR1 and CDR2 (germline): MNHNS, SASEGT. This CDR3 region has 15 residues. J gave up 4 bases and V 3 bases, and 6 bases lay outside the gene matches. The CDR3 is CASSELASGSYEQYF. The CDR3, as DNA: TGTGCCAGCAGTGAGTTGGCTAGCGGGAGTTACGAGCAGTACTTC.

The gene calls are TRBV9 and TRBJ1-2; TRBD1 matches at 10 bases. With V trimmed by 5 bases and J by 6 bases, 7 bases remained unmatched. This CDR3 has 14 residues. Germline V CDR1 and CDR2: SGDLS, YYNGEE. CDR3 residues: CASRDDRGHNGYTF. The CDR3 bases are TGTGCCAGCAGAGACGACAGGGGGCATAATGGCTACACCTTC.

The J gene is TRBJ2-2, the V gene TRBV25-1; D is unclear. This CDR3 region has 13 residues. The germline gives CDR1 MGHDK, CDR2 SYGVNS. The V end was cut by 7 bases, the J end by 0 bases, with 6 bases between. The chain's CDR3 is CASTYPNTGELFF. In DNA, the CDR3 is TGTGCCAGCACCTATCCGAACACCGGGGAGCTGTTTTTT. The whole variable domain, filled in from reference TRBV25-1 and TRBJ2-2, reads EADIYQTPRYLVIGTGKKITLECSQTMGHDKMYWYQQDPGMELHLIHYSYGVNSTEKGDLSSESTVSRIRTEHFPLTLESARPSHTSQYLCASTYPNTGELFFGEGSRLTVL.

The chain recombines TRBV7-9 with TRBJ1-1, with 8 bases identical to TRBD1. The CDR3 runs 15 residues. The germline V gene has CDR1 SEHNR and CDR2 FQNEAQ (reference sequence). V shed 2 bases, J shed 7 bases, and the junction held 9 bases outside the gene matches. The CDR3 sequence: CASSLLDRVKGEAFF. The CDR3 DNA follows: TGTGCCAGCAGCTTACTGGACAGGGTGAAAGGTGAAGCTTTCTTT. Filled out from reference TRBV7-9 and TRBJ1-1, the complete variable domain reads DTGVSQNPRHKITKRGQNVTFRCDPISEHNRLYWYRQTLGQGPEFLTYFQNEAQLEKSRLLSDRFSAERPKGSFSTLEIQRTEQGDSAMYLCASSLLDRVKGEAFFGQGTRLTVV.

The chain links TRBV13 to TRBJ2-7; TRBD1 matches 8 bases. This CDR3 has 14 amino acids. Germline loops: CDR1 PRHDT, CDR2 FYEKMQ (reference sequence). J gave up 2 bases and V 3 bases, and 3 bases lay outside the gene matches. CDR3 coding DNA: TGTGCCAGCAGCTTTAGGACAGGGCCCTACGAGCAGTACTTC. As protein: CASSFRTGPYEQYF.

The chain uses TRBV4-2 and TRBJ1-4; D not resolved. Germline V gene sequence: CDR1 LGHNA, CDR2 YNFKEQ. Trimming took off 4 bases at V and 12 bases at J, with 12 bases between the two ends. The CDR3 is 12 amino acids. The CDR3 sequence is CASSPTNKELFF. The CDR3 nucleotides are TGTGCCAGCAGCCCGACTAATAAAGAACTGTTTTTT.

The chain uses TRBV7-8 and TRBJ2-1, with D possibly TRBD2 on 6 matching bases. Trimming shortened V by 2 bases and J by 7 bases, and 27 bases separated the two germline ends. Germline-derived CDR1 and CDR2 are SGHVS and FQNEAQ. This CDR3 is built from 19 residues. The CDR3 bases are TGTGCCAGCAGCTTAAATCGTTTCCAGCGGGTATTAAACCCAAATGAGCAGTTCTTC. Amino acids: CASSLNRFQRVLNPNEQFF. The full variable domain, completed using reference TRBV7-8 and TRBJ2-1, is GAGVSQSPRYKVAKRGQDVALRCDPISGHVSLFWYQQALGQGPEFLTYFQNEAQLDKSGLPSDRFFAERPEGSVSTLKIQRTQQEDSAVYLCASSLNRFQRVLNPNEQFFGPGTRLTVL.

DNA for the CDR3: TGTGCCAGCAGTTTACTCAGGGATCAGCCCCAGCATTTT. This gives the protein CASSLLRDQPQHF. The chain carries TRBV28 and TRBJ1-5; TRBD1 is a possible D gene (5 bases). With 2 bases removed from V and 5 bases from J, the gap between germline ends came to 7 bases. The CDR3 contains 13 residues. Germline CDR1 and CDR2: MDHEN and SYDVKM.

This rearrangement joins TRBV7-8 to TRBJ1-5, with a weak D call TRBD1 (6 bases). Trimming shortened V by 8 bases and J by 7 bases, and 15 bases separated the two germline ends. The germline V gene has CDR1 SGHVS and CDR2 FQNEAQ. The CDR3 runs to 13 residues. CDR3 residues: CASCTRQGQPQHF. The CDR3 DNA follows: TGTGCCAGCTGTACTCGCCAGGGGCAGCCCCAGCATTTT. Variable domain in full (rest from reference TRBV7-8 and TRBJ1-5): GAGVSQSPRYKVAKRGQDVALRCDPISGHVSLFWYQQALGQGPEFLTYFQNEAQLDKSGLPSDRFFAERPEGSVSTLKIQRTQQEDSAVYLCASCTRQGQPQHFGDGTRLSIL.

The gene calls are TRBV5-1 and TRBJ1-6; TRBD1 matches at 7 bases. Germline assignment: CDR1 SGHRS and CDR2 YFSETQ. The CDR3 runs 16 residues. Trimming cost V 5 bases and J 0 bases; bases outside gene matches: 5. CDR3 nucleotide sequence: TGCGCCAGCAGTCAACAGGGGAGCTCCTATAATTCACCCCTCCACTTT. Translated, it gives CASSQQGSSYNSPLHF. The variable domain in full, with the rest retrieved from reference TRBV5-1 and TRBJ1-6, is KAGVTQTPRYLIKTRGQQVTLSCSPISGHRSVSWYQQTPGQGLQFLFEYFSETQRNKGNFPGRFSGRQFSNSRSEMNVSTLELGDSALYLCASSQQGSSYNSPLHFGNGTRLTVT.

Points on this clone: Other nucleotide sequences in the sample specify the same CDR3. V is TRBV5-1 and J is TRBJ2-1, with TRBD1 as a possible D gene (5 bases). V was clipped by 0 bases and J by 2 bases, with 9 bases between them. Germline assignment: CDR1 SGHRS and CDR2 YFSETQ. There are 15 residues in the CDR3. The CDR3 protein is CASSLGPQAYNEQFF. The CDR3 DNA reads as TGCGCCAGCAGCTTGGGGCCACAGGCCTACAATGAGCAGTTCTTC. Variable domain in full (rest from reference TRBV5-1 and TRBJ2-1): KAGVTQTPRYLIKTRGQQVTLSCSPISGHRSVSWYQQTPGQGLQFLFEYFSETQRNKGNFPGRFSGRQFSNSRSEMNVSTLELGDSALYLCASSLGPQAYNEQFFGPGTRLTVL.

The DNA of the CDR3 is TGTGCCAGCAGTTACCGGGACAGCTATGGCTACACCTTC. It is translated as CASSYRDSYGYTF. This chain joins TRBV6-5 and TRBJ1-2, with 7 bases lining up with TRBD1. J was trimmed by 4 bases and V by 2 bases; bases with no gene match: 1. The V gene's germline CDR1 is MNHEY and CDR2 SVGAGI. The CDR3 loop spans 13 amino acids.

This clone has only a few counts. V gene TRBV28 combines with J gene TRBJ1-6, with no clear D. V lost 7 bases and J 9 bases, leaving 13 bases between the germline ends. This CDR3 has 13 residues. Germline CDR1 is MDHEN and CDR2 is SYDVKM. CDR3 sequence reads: CASTQFRVSPLHF. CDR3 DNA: TGTGCCAGCACGCAGTTTCGGGTTTCACCCCTCCACTTT.